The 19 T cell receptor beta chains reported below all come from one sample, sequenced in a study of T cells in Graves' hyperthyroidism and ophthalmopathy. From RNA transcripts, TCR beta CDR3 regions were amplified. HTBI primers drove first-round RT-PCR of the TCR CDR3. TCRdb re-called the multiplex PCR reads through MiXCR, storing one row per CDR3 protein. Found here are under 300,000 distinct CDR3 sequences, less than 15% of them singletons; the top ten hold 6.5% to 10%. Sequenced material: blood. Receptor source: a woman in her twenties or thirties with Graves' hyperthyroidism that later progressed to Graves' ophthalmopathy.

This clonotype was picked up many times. As DNA, the CDR3 is TGTGCCAGCAAGGACAGGATGAACACTGAAGCTTTCTTT. Translation gives CASKDRMNTEAFF. The chain has TRBV28 and TRBJ1-1; 7 bases match TRBD1. Per the germline V gene, CDR1 is MDHEN and CDR2 is SYDVKM. The CDR3 covers 13 residues. The trim removed 7 bases at V and 0 bases at J, leaving 2 bases unmatched.

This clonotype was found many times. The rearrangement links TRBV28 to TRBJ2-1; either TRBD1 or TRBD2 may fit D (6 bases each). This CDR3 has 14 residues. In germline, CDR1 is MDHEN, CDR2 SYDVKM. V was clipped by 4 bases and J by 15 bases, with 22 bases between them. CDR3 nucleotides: TGTGCCAGCAGTTCCGACGGCGGGACCAAACAGGGGTTCTTC. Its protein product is CASSSDGGTKQGFF.

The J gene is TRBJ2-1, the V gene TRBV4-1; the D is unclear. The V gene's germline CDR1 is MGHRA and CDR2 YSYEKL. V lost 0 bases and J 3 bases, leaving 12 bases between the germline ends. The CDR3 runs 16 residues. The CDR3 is CASSQDKVAYYNEQFF. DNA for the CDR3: TGCGCCAGCAGCCAAGATAAGGTAGCATACTACAATGAGCAGTTCTTC.

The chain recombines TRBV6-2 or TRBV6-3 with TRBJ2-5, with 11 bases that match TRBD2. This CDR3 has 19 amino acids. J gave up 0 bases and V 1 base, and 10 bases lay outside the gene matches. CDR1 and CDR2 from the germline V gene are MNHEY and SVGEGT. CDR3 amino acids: CASSYWGLAEFRHQETQYF. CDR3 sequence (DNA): TGTGCCAGCAGTTACTGGGGACTAGCGGAGTTCCGGCACCAAGAGACCCAGTACTTC.

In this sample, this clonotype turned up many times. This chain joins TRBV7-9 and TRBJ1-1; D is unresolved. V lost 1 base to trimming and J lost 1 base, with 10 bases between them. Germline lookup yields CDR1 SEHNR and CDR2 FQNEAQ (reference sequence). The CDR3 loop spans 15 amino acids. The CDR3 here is CASSLVALENTEAFF. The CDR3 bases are TGTGCCAGCAGCTTAGTAGCCTTAGAGAACACTGAAGCTTTCTTT.

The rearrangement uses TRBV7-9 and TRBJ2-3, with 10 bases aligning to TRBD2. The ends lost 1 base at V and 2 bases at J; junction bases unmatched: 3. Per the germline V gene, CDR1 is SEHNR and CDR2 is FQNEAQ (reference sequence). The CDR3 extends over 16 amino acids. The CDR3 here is CASSLGLAGLTDTQYF. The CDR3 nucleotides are TGTGCCAGCAGCTTAGGACTAGCGGGTCTCACAGATACGCAGTATTTT.

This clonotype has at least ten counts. CDR3 nucleotides: TGCAGCGTTGGGGTCCTCGACGCTAACTATGGCTACACCTTC. Protein sequence: CSVGVLDANYGYTF. V and J are TRBV29-1 and TRBJ1-2; unclear D gene. Looked up from germline, CDR1 is SQVTM and CDR2 is ANQGSEA. The ends were cut back, 4 bases at V and 0 bases at J, with 12 bases in the middle. The length of the CDR3 is 14 residues.

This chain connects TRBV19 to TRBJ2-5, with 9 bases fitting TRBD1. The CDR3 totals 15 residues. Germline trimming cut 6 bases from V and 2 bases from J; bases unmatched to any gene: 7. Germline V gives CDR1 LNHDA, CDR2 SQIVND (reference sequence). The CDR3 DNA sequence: TGTGCCAGTAGGATGACAGGGGGAAGGCAAGAGACCCAGTACTTC. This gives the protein CASRMTGGRQETQYF.

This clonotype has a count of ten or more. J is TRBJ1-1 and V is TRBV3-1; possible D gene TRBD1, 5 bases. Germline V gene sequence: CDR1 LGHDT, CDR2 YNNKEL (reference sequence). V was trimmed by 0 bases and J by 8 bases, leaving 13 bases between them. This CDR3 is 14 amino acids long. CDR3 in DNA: TGTGCCAGCAGCCAAGATCAGGGCGGTAGGGAAGCTTTCTTT. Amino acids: CASSQDQGGREAFF.

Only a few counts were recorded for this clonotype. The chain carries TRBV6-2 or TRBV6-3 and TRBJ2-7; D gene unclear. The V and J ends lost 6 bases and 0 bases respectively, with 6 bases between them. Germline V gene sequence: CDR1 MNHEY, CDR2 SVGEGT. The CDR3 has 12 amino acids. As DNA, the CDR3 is TGTGCCAGCAGAGACTTCTCCTACGAGCAGTACTTC. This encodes CASRDFSYEQYF.

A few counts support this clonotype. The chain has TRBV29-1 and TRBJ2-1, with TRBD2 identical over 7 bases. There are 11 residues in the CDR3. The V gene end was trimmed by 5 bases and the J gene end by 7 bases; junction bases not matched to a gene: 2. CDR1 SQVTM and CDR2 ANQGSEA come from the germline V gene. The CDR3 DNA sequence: TGCAGCGTTAGGCGGGGGAATGAGCAGTTCTTC. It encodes CSVRRGNEQFF.

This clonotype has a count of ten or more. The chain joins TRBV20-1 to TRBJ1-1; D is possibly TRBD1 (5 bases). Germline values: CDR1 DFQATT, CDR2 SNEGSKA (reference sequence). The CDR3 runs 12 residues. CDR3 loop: CGLPWGRTEAFF. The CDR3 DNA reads TGCGGCCTGCCATGGGGACGGACTGAAGCTTTCTTT.

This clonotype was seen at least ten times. The CDR3 bases are TGCAGTGCTCGCCCTACGTCGGGAGGGAATTTGGAAGAGACCCAGTACTTC. It codes for CSARPTSGGNLEETQYF. The gene calls are TRBV20-1 and TRBJ2-5; 8 bases are shared with TRBD2. With 5 bases clipped from V and 3 bases from J, the junction kept 17 bases outside the gene matches. This CDR3 has 17 residues. CDR1 and CDR2 from the germline V gene are DFQATT and SNEGSKA (reference sequence).

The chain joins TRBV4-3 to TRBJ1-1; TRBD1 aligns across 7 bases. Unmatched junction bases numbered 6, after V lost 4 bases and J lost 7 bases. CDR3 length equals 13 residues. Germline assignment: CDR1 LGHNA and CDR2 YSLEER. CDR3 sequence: CASSLTRDSEAFF. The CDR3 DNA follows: TGCGCCAGCAGCCTAACCCGGGACAGTGAAGCTTTCTTT.

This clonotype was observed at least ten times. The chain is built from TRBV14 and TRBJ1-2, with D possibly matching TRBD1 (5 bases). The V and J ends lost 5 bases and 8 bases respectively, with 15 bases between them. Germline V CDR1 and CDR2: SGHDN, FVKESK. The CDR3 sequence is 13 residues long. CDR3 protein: CASSSHQGVGYTF. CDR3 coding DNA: TGTGCCAGCAGCTCTCACCAGGGTGTCGGCTACACCTTC.

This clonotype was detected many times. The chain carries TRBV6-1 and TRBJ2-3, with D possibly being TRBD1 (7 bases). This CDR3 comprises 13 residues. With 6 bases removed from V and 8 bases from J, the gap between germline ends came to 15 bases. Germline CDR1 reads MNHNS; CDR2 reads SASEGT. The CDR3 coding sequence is TGTGCCAGCAGGGAGGGGGCCTCTCGTACGCAGTATTTT. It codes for CASREGASRTQYF.

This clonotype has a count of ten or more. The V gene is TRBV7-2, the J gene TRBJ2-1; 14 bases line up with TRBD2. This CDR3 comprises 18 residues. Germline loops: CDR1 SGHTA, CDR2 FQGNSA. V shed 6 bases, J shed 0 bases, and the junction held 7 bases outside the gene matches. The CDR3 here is CASSRLAGGVNSYNEQFF. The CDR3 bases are TGTGCCAGCAGTCGACTAGCGGGAGGGGTAAACTCCTACAATGAGCAGTTCTTC.

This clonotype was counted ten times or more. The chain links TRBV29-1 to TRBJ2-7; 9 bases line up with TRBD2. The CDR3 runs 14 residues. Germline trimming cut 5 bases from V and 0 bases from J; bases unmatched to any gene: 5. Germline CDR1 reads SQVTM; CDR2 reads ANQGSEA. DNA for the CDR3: TGCAGCGTTCGGGGGCGGGGGGGCTCCTACGAGCAGTACTTC. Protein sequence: CSVRGRGGSYEQYF.

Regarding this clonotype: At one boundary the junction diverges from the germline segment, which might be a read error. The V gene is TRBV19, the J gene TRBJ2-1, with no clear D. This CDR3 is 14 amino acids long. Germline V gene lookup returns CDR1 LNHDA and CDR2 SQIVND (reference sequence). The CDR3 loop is CASSIRGVYNGQFF. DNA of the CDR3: TGTGCCAGTAGTATCCGAGGAGTCTACAATGGGCAGTTCTTC.